This T cell receptor beta chain was sequenced in a study of OX40 agonist ivuxolimab in advanced cancers. Study as a whole: Ivuxolimab, which is an agonistic anti-OX40 (CD134) antibody, was administered to the patients. Findings and limits, study-wide: Antigen targets of the expanded peripheral T cells went undetermined.

To note about this clone: The antigen remains undetermined.

This table comes from immunoSEQ multiplex PCR, and its TCRdb copy is limited to in-frame clones, with some not included. Of about 46,000 clones in the sample, 88% were seen once. The CDR3 consists of 14 residues. From germline, CDR1 is MNHEY and CDR2 SVGAGI. V lost 2 bases to trimming and J lost 5 bases; unmatched junction nucleotides: 5. People who had autoimmune disease history or systemic immunosuppression were excluded. The chain recombines TRBV6-5 with TRBJ1-1; TRBD1 matches at 7 bases. The TCR comes from an adult with an advanced solid tumor such as melanoma, head and neck, liver or kidney cancer. Sample: CD4+ or CD8+ T cells sorted from blood, taken in a trial of the OX40 agonist ivuxolimab. The DNA for the CDR3 is TGTGCCAGCAGTTACGGACAGGCGGGGACTGAAGCTTTCTTT. Translation gives CASSYGQAGTEAFF.